These 30 T cell receptor beta chains came from one sample sequenced in a study of blood T cell repertoires in COVID-19. The data were produced by immunoSEQ multiplex PCR, yet TCRdb's version contains in-frame clones alone and is incomplete. The data hold roughly 87,000 clones, with roughly nine tenths observed a single time. Material: peripheral blood. These receptors all stem from a woman of 80 years or more with active COVID-19.

The CDR3 region is CASSLASGVNTGELFF. The CDR3 DNA reads as TGTGCCAGCAGCTTAGCTAGCGGGGTGAACACCGGGGAGCTGTTTTTT. The chain employs TRBV7-3 and TRBJ2-2; 9 nucleotides agree with TRBD2. The junction had 2 bases not matched to a gene; V was cut back by 2 bases and J by 1 base. The CDR3 is made up of 16 amino acids. Germline V lookup: CDR1 SGHTA, CDR2 FQGTGA.

V is TRBV5-6 and J is TRBJ1-2, with TRBD1 as a possible D gene (6 bases). V was shortened by 3 bases and J by 4 bases, with 13 bases between the two germline ends. The germline CDR1 and CDR2 sequences are SGHDT and YYEEEE. The CDR3 covers 14 residues. In DNA, the CDR3 is TGTGCCAGCAGCTCTGTTACAGGGCCCTATGGCTACACCTTC. Its protein is CASSSVTGPYGYTF. The variable domain in full, with the rest retrieved from reference TRBV5-6 and TRBJ1-2, is DAGVTQSPTHLIKTRGQQVTLRCSPKSGHDTVSWYQQALGQGPQFIFQYYEEEERQRGNFPDRFSGHQFPNYSSELNVNALLLGDSALYLCASSSVTGPYGYTFGSGTRLTVV.

The V gene is TRBV27, the J gene TRBJ1-3, with 8 bases matching TRBD1. The trim removed 2 bases at V and 4 bases at J, leaving 4 bases unmatched. The CDR3 consists of 15 residues. Germline assignment: CDR1 MNHEY and CDR2 SMNVEV (reference sequence). The CDR3 reads CASSLRGQGGNTIYF. The CDR3 DNA reads as TGTGCCAGCAGTTTAAGAGGACAGGGCGGAAACACCATATATTTT.

The chain combines TRBV5-1 with TRBJ2-5; 7 positions match TRBD1. The V gene's germline CDR1 is SGHRS and CDR2 YFSETQ. The CDR3 extends over 15 amino acids. The V gene end was trimmed by 4 bases and the J gene end by 1 base; junction bases not matched to a gene: 7. This CDR3 is CASSPGTVTQETQYF. DNA for the CDR3: TGCGCCAGCAGCCCCGGGACAGTCACCCAAGAGACCCAGTACTTC.

The CDR3 nucleotides are TGTGCCAGTAGTATAGTTGGGGGGGATGCACGAAATGAGCAGTTCTTC. This sequence encodes CASSIVGGDARNEQFF. The chain joins TRBV19 to TRBJ2-1; 7 bases line up with TRBD2. This CDR3 has 16 residues. V shed 1 base and J 7 bases; nucleotides not matched to a gene: 10. Germline CDR1 LNHDA, CDR2 SQIVND (reference sequence).

This clone was seen only once. The chain has TRBV3-1 (or the pseudogene TRBV3-2) and TRBJ2-1; D uncertain. CDR3 length equals 13 residues. V was clipped by 0 bases and J by 8 bases, with 8 bases between them. CDR1 and CDR2 (germline): LGHDT, YNNKEL (reference sequence). Here the CDR3 DNA reads TGTGCCAGCAGCCAAGATTATAGCCATGAGCAGTTCTTC. Protein sequence: CASSQDYSHEQFF.

The rearrangement links TRBV19 to TRBJ1-2; D not resolved. The V end was cut by 3 bases, the J end by 7 bases, with 9 bases between. The CDR3 spans 12 residues. In germline, CDR1 is LNHDA, CDR2 SQIVND (reference sequence). CDR3 protein: CASSMPVTGYTF. The CDR3 DNA reads TGTGCCAGTAGTATGCCGGTTACTGGCTACACCTTC.

This chain uses TRBV6-2 or TRBV6-3 with TRBJ2-5, with 10 bases fitting TRBD2. The CDR3 has 15 residues. CDR1 is MNHEY and CDR2 is SVGEGT in the germline V gene. Trimming at V came to 6 bases and at J to 4 bases, leaving 8 bases not matched to a gene. The CDR3 DNA reads as TGTGCCAGCAGCTCGCAATCTAGCGGGGGAGAGACCCAGTACTTC. Encoded protein: CASSSQSSGGETQYF.

The V and J genes are TRBV11-1 and TRBJ2-1; TRBD1 matches at 11 bases. The J segment lost 6 bases and the V segment lost 5 bases, leaving 9 bases of the junction unmatched. The germline gives CDR1 SGHAT, CDR2 FQDESV (reference sequence). The CDR3 length is 16 residues. This chain's CDR3 is CASSLGRTGGPNEQFF. The CDR3 nucleotides read TGTGCCAGCAGCCTAGGTAGGACAGGGGGCCCCAATGAGCAGTTCTTC.

The V gene is TRBV7-6, the J gene TRBJ2-1; TRBD2 matches at 11 bases. V lost 1 base to trimming and J lost 9 bases; unmatched junction nucleotides: 5. The CDR3 extends over 15 amino acids. Germline CDR1 reads SGHVS; CDR2 reads FNYEAQ. CDR3 nucleotides: TGTGCCAGCAGCTTAGATCTAGCGGGAGGCCTTGAGCAGTTCTTC. This codes for CASSLDLAGGLEQFF.

The chain combines TRBV4-2 with TRBJ2-3, with D unresolved. V lost 0 bases and J 5 bases, leaving 12 bases between the germline ends. The germline gives CDR1 LGHNA, CDR2 YNFKEQ. CDR3 size: 15 residues. This chain's CDR3 is CASSQEFWAQDTQYF. CDR3 nucleotide sequence: TGTGCCAGCAGCCAAGAATTTTGGGCCCAAGATACGCAGTATTTT.

The chain is built from TRBV28 and TRBJ1-5, with TRBD1 matching over 7 bases. The CDR3 is made up of 17 amino acids. CDR1 and CDR2 from the germline V gene are MDHEN and SYDVKM. Germline trimming cut 6 bases from V and 6 bases from J; bases unmatched to any gene: 17. The CDR3 sequence: CASSFYGARQGGQPQHF. As DNA, the CDR3 is TGTGCCAGCAGCTTTTATGGGGCCCGACAGGGCGGTCAGCCCCAGCATTTT. Using reference TRBV28 and TRBJ1-5 for the parts outside the CDR3, the full variable domain is DVKVTQSSRYLVKRTGEKVFLECVQDMDHENMFWYRQDPGLGLRLIYFSYDVKMKEKGDIPEGYSVSREKKERFSLILESASTNQTSMYLCASSFYGARQGGQPQHFGDGTRLSIL.

This clone was seen only a few times. The rearrangement uses TRBV19 and TRBJ2-7; a possible D gene is TRBD2 (6 bases). The CDR3 covers 14 residues. V dropped 6 bases and J dropped 6 bases, with 18 bases sitting between them. Germline CDR1 reads LNHDA; CDR2 reads SQIVND (reference sequence). CDR3 DNA: TGTGCCAGTAGCATGACTGAGACTAGGAGCGAGCAGTACTTC. Protein: CASSMTETRSEQYF.

The V and J genes are TRBV6-2 or TRBV6-3 and TRBJ2-2; D is ambiguous. This CDR3 contains 16 residues. CDR1 and CDR2 (germline): MNHEY, SVGEGT. V was cut by 7 bases and J by 7 bases, with 22 bases left in between. The CDR3: CASTPVAATHYGELFF. Written as DNA, the CDR3 is TGTGCCAGCACCCCCGTGGCGGCAACACATTACGGGGAGCTGTTTTTT.

J is TRBJ2-3 and V is TRBV28, with D perhaps TRBD1 (7 bases). From germline, CDR1 is MDHEN and CDR2 SYDVKM. Trimming shortened V by 6 bases and J by 4 bases, and 23 bases separated the two germline ends. The CDR3 is made up of 17 amino acids. The CDR3 DNA is TGTGCCAGCAGGAATAGGGGGCGGGGCGTCGTCTCAGATACGCAGTATTTT. This gives the protein CASRNRGRGVVSDTQYF.

This clone was found once. V and J are TRBV24-1 and TRBJ1-4; D possibly corresponds to TRBD1 (6 bases). The CDR3 spans 15 residues. V lost 5 bases, J lost 8 bases, and 17 bases lay in between. CDR1 and CDR2 (germline): KGHDR, SFDVKD. In DNA, the CDR3 is TGTGCCACCAGTGCCGCGACAGGCCTTGGAGAAAAACTGTTTTTT. Translating gives CATSAATGLGEKLFF.

The J gene is TRBJ2-3, the V gene TRBV7-8; a possible D gene is TRBD2 (6 bases). The CDR3 has 16 amino acids. The V gene lost 5 bases and the J gene lost 3 bases, with 18 bases spanning the gap. The germline gives CDR1 SGHVS, CDR2 FQNEAQ. CDR3 in amino acids: CASSRGTEGRTDTQYF. The CDR3 region has the DNA TGTGCCAGCAGCCGAGGGACGGAGGGTCGGACAGATACGCAGTATTTT.

The table lists this clone with a count of one. The chain is built from TRBV27 and TRBJ1-5; D gene unclear. The CDR3 has 13 amino acids. Germline assignment: CDR1 MNHEY and CDR2 SMNVEV (reference sequence). The V end lost 4 bases, the J end lost 0 bases, and 4 bases lay between the germline ends. The CDR3: CASSSYSNQPQHF. CDR3 DNA: TGTGCCAGCAGTTCGTATAGCAATCAGCCCCAGCATTTT.

This clone was observed once. The chain recombines TRBV28 with TRBJ1-2; D is unclear. V shed 4 bases and J shed 1 base, with 7 bases lying between them. Looked up from germline, CDR1 is MDHEN and CDR2 is SYDVKM. CDR3 length: 13 residues. This chain's CDR3 is CASSWRGNYGYTF. The CDR3 nucleotides read TGTGCCAGCAGTTGGCGGGGTAACTATGGCTACACCTTC.

This rearrangement joins TRBV7-9 to TRBJ2-7; D might be TRBD1 (5 bases). V shed 5 bases and J shed 6 bases, with 11 bases lying between them. Per germline, CDR1 SEHNR and CDR2 FQNEAQ (reference sequence). The CDR3 sequence is 12 residues long. CDR3 amino acids: CASSPNRPEQYF. CDR3 DNA: TGTGCCAGCAGCCCGAACAGGCCCGAGCAGTACTTC.

The chain combines TRBV25-1 with TRBJ2-2; the match to TRBD2 covers 7 bases. V lost 8 bases and J lost 5; bases outside the gene matches: 11. This CDR3 region has 15 residues. Germline V gene sequence: CDR1 MGHDK, CDR2 SYGVNS. In nucleotides, the CDR3 is TGTGCCAGCCTTGGGGACGGGAGGTTAACCGGGGAGCTGTTTTTT. Translated, it gives CASLGDGRLTGELFF.

DNA for the CDR3: TGCGCCAGCAGCCAATCCCCCGGGACTAGCGGGAGGGATGATGAGCAGTTCTTC. Translated: CASSQSPGTSGRDDEQFF. V and J are TRBV4-1 and TRBJ2-1; TRBD2 aligns across 16 bases. This CDR3 is 18 amino acids long. Trimming cost V 2 bases and J 8 bases; bases outside gene matches: 9. The germline gives CDR1 MGHRA, CDR2 YSYEKL.

The gene calls are TRBV9 and TRBJ2-3, with D hard to call. Germline lookup yields CDR1 SGDLS and CDR2 YYNGEE. The CDR3 totals 14 residues. Trimming took off 1 base at V and 5 bases at J, with 11 bases between the two ends. Here the CDR3 reads CASSVSSIKDTQYF. Here the CDR3 DNA reads TGTGCCAGCAGCGTATCTTCTATCAAAGATACGCAGTATTTT. The variable domain in full, completed from reference TRBV9 and TRBJ2-3, reads DSGVTQTPKHLITATGQRVTLRCSPRSGDLSVYWYQQSLDQGLQFLIQYYNGEERAKGNILERFSAQQFPDLHSELNLSSLELGDSALYFCASSVSSIKDTQYFGPGTRLTVL.

This clone was seen just once. The chain combines TRBV4-2 with TRBJ2-3; tentatively, D is TRBD2 (5 bases). Germline-derived CDR1 and CDR2 are LGHNA and YNFKEQ. This CDR3 is built from 14 residues. Trimming took 2 bases from V and 4 from J, leaving 10 bases between them. The CDR3 DNA reads as TGTGCCAGCAGCCAAATCCTAGCCTCAGATACGCAGTATTTT. Translating gives CASSQILASDTQYF.

V gene TRBV5-3 combines with J gene TRBJ2-2; 7 bases are shared with TRBD1. TRBV5-3 is filed as an ORF, its function uncertain. The V and J ends lost 4 bases and 2 bases, in that order; junction bases with no gene match: 5. The CDR3 covers 15 residues. CDR3 DNA sequence: TGTGCCAGAAGCGGGGACAGACATAACACCGGGGAGCTGTTTTTT. Encoded protein: CARSGDRHNTGELFF.

The V and J genes are TRBV4-1 and TRBJ2-5, with a weak D call TRBD1 (6 bases). The CDR3 is 14 amino acids. The V end lost 4 bases, the J end lost 1 base, and 10 bases lay between the germline ends. From germline, CDR1 is MGHRA and CDR2 YSYEKL. The CDR3 nucleotides are TGCGCCAGCAGCCCTCACAGGGCCCAAGAGACCCAGTACTTC. Translated: CASSPHRAQETQYF.

The rearrangement uses TRBV11-2 and TRBJ2-5; 9 positions match TRBD2. CDR3 length equals 14 residues. CDR1 and CDR2 from the germline V gene are SGHAT and FQNNGV. V was pared by 4 bases and J by 5 bases, with 5 bases of the junction left unmatched. In DNA form, the CDR3 reads TGTGCCAGCAGCTCCCTAGCGGGAACGGAGACCCAGTACTTC. Amino acid sequence: CASSSLAGTETQYF.

The J gene is TRBJ2-1, the V gene TRBV19; TRBD2 matches 8 bases. CDR1 is LNHDA, CDR2 SQIVND, per germline (reference sequence). V lost 3 bases to trimming and J lost 6 bases; unmatched junction nucleotides: 10. The length of the CDR3 is 16 residues. CDR3: CASSMYTGGRGNEQFF. The CDR3 DNA follows: TGTGCCAGTAGTATGTACACGGGAGGGAGAGGCAATGAGCAGTTCTTC.

The chain employs TRBV5-6 and TRBJ1-6, with no clear D. This CDR3 is 16 amino acids long. V was clipped by 1 base and J by 4 bases, with 12 bases between them. The germline V gene encodes CDR1 SGHDT and CDR2 YYEEEE. The CDR3 sequence: CASSLMVAGYNSPLHF. CDR3 in DNA: TGTGCCAGCAGCTTGATGGTTGCGGGATATAATTCACCCCTCCACTTT.

The chain combines TRBV27 with TRBJ2-7; 10 bases fit TRBD2. The CDR3 totals 15 residues. The trim removed 5 bases at V and 6 bases at J, leaving 10 bases unmatched. Per the germline V gene, CDR1 is MNHEY and CDR2 is SMNVEV (reference sequence). CDR3 sequence: CASSPNLAGVSEQYF. Here the CDR3 DNA reads TGTGCCAGCAGTCCGAATCTAGCGGGAGTTTCCGAGCAGTACTTC.